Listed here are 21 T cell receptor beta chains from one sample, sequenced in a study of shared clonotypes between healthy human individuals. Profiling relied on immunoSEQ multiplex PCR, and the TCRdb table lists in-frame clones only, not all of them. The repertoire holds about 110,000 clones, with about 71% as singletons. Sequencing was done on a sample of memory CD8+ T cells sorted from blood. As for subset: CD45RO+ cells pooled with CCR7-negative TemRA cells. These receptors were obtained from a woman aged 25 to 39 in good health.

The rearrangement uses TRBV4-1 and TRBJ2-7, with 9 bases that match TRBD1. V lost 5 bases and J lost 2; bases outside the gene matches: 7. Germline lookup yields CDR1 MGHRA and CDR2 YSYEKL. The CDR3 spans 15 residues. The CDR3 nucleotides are TGCGCCAGCAGCGTAAGACAGGGGGGAACCTACGAGCAGTACTTC. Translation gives CASSVRQGGTYEQYF.

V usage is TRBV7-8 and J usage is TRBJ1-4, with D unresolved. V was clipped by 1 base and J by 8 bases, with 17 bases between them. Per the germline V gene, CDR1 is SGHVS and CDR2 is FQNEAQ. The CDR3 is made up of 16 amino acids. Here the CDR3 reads CASSLGEVPLWEKLFF. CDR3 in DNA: TGTGCCAGCAGCTTAGGGGAAGTTCCTTTGTGGGAAAAACTGTTTTTT.

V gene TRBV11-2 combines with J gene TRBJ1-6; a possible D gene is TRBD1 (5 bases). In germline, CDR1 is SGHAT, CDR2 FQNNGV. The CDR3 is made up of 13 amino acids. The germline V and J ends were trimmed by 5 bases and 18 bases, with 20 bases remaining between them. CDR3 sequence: CASSPEGWDRHHF. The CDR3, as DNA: TGTGCCAGCAGCCCGGAGGGGTGGGACCGGCACCACTTT. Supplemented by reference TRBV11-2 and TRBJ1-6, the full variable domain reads EAGVAQSPRYKIIEKRQSVAFWCNPISGHATLYWYQQILGQGPKLLIQFQNNGVVDDSQLPKDRFSAERLKGVDSTLKIQPAKLEDSAVYLCASSPEGWDRHHFGNGTRLTVT.

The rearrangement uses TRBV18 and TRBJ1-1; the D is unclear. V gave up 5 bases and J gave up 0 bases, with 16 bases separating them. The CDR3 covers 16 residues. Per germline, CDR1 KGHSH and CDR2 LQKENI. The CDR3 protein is CASSASKSRMNTEAFF. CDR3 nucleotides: TGTGCCAGCTCAGCATCTAAGTCCCGAATGAACACTGAAGCTTTCTTT.

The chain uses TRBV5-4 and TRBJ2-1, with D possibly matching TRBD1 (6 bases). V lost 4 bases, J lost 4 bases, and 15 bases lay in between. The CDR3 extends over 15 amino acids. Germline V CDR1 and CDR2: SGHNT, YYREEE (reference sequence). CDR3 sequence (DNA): TGTGCCAGCAGCCAACCCGGGACAAGTTACAATGAGCAGTTCTTC. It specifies CASSQPGTSYNEQFF.

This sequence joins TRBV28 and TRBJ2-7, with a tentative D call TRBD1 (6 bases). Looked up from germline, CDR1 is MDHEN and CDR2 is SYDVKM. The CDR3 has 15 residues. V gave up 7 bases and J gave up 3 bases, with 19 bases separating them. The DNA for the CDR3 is TGTGCCAGCATCCCGGGACACCTATTTCGCTACGAGCAGTACTTC. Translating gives CASIPGHLFRYEQYF.

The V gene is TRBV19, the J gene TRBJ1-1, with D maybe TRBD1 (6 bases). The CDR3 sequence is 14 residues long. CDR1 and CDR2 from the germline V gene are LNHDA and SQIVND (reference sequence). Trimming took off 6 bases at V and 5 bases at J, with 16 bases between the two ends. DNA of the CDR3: TGTGCCAGTAGCCTCAGGGGTACGGGGACTGAAGCTTTCTTT. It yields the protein CASSLRGTGTEAFF.

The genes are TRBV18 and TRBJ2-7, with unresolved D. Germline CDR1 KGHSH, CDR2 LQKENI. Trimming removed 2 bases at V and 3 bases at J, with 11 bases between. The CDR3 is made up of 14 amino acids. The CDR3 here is CASSPSFKNYEQYF. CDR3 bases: TGTGCCAGCTCACCATCCTTTAAGAACTACGAGCAGTACTTC.

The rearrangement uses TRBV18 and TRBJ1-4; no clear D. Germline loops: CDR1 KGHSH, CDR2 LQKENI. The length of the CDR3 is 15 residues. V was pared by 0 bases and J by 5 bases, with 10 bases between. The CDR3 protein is CASSPPGGLNEKLFF. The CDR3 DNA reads TGTGCCAGCTCACCACCGGGCGGGTTGAATGAAAAACTGTTTTTT.

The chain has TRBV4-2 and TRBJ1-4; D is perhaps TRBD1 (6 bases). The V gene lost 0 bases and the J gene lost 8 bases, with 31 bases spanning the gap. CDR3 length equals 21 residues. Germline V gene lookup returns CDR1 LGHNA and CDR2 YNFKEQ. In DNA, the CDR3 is TGTGCCAGCAGCCAAGATGTAGGTAGGGGGACGGCGGTCGGGGCGACGGAAAAACTGTTTTTT. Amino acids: CASSQDVGRGTAVGATEKLFF.

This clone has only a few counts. The CDR3 spells CAWTGGRSREQYF. Written as DNA, the CDR3 is TGTGCCTGGACCGGCGGGAGGTCGCGCGAGCAGTACTTC. This chain uses TRBV30 with TRBJ2-7, with 8 bases matching TRBD2. Germline assignment: CDR1 GTSNPN and CDR2 SVGIG (reference sequence). Germline trimming cut 4 bases from V and 6 bases from J; bases unmatched to any gene: 8. The CDR3 is 13 residues long.

This chain's CDR3 is CASSLQSGPEAFF. In DNA form, the CDR3 reads TGTGCCAGCAGCTTGCAGTCGGGGCCTGAAGCTTTCTTT. V is TRBV5-8 and J is TRBJ1-1, with D possibly TRBD1 on 5 matching bases. Germline values: CDR1 SGHTS, CDR2 YDEGEE. The CDR3 length is 13 residues. The V end was cut by 1 base, the J end by 6 bases, with 10 bases between.

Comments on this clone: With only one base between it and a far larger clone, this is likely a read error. The CDR3 spells CASSLGDEQYF. The DNA of the CDR3 is TGTGCCAGCAGCTTAGGCGACGAGCAGTACTTC. The chain has TRBV7-9 and TRBJ2-7; no firm D call. This CDR3 comprises 11 residues. V was shortened by 1 base and J by 5 bases, with 3 bases between the two germline ends. CDR1 SEHNR and CDR2 FQNEAQ come from the germline V gene (reference sequence). Together with reference TRBV7-9 and TRBJ2-7, the CDR3 gives the full variable domain: DTGVSQNPRHKITKRGQNVTFRCDPISEHNRLYWYRQTLGQGPEFLTYFQNEAQLEKSRLLSDRFSAERPKGSFSTLEIQRTEQGDSAMYLCASSLGDEQYFGPGTRLTVT.

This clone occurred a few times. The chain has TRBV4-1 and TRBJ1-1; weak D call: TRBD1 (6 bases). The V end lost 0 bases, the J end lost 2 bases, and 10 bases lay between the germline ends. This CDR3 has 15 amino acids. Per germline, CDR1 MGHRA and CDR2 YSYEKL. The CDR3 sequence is CASSQEGAGNTEAFF. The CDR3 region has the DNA TGCGCCAGCAGCCAAGAGGGGGCGGGAAACACTGAAGCTTTCTTT.

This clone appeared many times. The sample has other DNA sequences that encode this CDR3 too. The CDR3 spells CASSVSWGGTEAFF. Written as DNA, the CDR3 is TGTGCCAGCAGCGTTTCCTGGGGGGGCACTGAAGCTTTCTTT. The genes are TRBV9 and TRBJ1-1; D possibly corresponds to TRBD1 (5 bases). The CDR3 totals 14 residues. Looked up from germline, CDR1 is SGDLS and CDR2 is YYNGEE. Trimming stripped 2 bases from V and 4 bases from J, with 12 bases between.

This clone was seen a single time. The CDR3 spells CASSVWDSERGKLFF. Written as DNA, the CDR3 is TGTGCCAGCAGCGTTTGGGACAGCGAAAGGGGGAAACTGTTTTTT. The rearrangement joins TRBV5-4 to TRBJ1-4, with TRBD1 identical over 7 bases. This CDR3 has 15 residues. The germline V gene has CDR1 SGHNT and CDR2 YYREEE (reference sequence). J gave up 11 bases and V 4 bases, and 14 bases lay outside the gene matches.

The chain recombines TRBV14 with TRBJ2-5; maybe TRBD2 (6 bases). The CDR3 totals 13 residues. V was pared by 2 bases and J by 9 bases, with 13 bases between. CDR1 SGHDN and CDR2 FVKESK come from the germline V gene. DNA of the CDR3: TGTGCCAGCAGCCAAACAGGTGGAGGGGCCCAGTACTTC. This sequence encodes CASSQTGGGAQYF.

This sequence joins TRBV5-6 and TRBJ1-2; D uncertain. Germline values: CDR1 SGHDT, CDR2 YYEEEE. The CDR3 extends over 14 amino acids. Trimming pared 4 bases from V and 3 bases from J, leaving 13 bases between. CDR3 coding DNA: TGTGCCAGCAGCCCCGTGGGGTTTGACTATGGCTACACCTTC. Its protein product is CASSPVGFDYGYTF.

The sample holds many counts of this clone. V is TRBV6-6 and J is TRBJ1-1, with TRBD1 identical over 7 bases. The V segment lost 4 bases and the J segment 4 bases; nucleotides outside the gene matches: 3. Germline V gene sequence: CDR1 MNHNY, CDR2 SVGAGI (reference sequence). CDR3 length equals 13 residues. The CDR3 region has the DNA TGTGCCAGCAGTTGGACAGGTCGCACTGAAGCTTTCTTT. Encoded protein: CASSWTGRTEAFF.

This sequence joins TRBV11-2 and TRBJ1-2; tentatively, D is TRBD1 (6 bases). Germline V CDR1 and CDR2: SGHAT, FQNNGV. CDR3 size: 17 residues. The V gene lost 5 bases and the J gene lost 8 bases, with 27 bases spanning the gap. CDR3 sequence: CASSKGSRGREGKGYTF. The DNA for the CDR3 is TGTGCCAGCAGCAAAGGCTCGAGGGGGAGGGAAGGGAAAGGCTACACCTTC.

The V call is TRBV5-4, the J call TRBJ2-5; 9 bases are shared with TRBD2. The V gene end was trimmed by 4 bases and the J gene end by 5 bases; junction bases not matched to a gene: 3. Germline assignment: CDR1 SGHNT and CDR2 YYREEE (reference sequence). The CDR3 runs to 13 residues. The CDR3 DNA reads TGTGCCAGCAGCCGAAGCGGGGGGGAGACCCAGTACTTC. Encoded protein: CASSRSGGETQYF.